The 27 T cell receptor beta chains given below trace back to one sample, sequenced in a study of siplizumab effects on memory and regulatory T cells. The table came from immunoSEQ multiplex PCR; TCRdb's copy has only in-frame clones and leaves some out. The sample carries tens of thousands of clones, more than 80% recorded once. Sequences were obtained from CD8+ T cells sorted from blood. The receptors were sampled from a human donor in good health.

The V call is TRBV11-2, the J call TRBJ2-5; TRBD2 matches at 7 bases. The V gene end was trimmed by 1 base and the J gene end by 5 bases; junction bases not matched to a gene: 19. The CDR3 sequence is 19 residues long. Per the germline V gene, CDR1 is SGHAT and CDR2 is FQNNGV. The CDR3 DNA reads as TGTGCCAGCAGCTTAGGTCCTCCTAAACTAGCGCCCAAGTATGAGACCCAGTACTTC. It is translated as CASSLGPPKLAPKYETQYF. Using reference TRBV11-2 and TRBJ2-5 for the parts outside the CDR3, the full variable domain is EAGVAQSPRYKIIEKRQSVAFWCNPISGHATLYWYQQILGQGPKLLIQFQNNGVVDDSQLPKDRFSAERLKGVDSTLKIQPAKLEDSAVYLCASSLGPPKLAPKYETQYFGPGTRLLVL.

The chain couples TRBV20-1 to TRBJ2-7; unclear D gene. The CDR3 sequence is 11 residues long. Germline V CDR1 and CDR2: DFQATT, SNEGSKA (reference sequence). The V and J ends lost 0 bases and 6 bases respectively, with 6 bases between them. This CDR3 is CSAREDREQYF. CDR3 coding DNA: TGCAGTGCTAGAGAAGATCGCGAGCAGTACTTC.

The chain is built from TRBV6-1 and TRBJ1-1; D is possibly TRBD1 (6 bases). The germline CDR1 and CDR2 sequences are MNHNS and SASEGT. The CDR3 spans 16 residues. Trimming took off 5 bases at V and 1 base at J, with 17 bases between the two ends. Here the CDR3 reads CASSQDTGWANTEAFF. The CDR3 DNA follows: TGTGCCAGCAGTCAAGATACAGGGTGGGCGAACACTGAAGCTTTCTTT.

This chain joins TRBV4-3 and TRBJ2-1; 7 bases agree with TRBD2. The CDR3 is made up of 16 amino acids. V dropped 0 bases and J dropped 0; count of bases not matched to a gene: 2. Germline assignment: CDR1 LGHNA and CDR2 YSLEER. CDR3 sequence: CASSQDSGGSYNEQFF. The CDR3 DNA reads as TGCGCCAGCAGCCAAGATTCGGGGGGCTCCTACAATGAGCAGTTCTTC.

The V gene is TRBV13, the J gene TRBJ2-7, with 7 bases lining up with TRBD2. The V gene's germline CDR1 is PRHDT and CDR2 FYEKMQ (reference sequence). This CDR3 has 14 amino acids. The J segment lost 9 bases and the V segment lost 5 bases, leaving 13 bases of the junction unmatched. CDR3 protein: CASSPRLGEGGQYF. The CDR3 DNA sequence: TGTGCCAGCAGCCCCCGACTAGGGGAGGGCGGGCAGTACTTC.

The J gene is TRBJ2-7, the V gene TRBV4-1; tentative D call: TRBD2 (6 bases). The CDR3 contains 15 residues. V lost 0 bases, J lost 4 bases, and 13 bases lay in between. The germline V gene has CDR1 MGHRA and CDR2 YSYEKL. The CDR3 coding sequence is TGCGCCAGCAGCCAAGATCTAGCGATAGGTTACGAGCAGTACTTC. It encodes CASSQDLAIGYEQYF.

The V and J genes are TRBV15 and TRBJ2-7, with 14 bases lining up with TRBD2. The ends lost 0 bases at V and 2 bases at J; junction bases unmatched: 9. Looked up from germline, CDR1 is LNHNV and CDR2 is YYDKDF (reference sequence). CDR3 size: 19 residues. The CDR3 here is CATSRDVGLAGGGAYEQYF. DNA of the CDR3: TGTGCCACCAGCAGAGATGTCGGACTAGCGGGAGGAGGGGCCTACGAGCAGTACTTC. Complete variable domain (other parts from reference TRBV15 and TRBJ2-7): DAMVIQNPRYQVTQFGKPVTLSCSQTLNHNVMYWYQQKSSQAPKLLFHYYDKDFNNEADTPDNFQSRRPNTSFCFLDIRSPGLGDTAMYLCATSRDVGLAGGGAYEQYFGPGTRLTVT.

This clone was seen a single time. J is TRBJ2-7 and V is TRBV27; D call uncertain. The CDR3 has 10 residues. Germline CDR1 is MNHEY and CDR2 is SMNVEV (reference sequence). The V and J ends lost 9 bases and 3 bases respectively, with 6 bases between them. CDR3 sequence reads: CASQRYEQYF. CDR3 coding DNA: TGTGCCAGTCAGCGCTACGAGCAGTACTTC.

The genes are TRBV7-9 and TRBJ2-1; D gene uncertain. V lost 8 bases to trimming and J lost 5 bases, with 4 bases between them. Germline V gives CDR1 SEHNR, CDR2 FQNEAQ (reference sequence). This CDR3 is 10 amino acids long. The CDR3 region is CASVDNEQFF. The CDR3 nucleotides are TGTGCCAGCGTTGACAATGAGCAGTTCTTC.

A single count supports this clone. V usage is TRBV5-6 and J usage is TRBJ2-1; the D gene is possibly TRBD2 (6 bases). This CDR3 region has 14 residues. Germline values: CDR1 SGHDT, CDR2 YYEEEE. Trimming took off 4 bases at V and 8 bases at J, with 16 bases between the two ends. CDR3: CASSPGSGGDEQFF. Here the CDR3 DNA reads TGTGCCAGCAGCCCGGGGTCAGGAGGGGATGAGCAGTTCTTC. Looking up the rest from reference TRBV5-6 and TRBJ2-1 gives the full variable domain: DAGVTQSPTHLIKTRGQQVTLRCSPKSGHDTVSWYQQALGQGPQFIFQYYEEEERQRGNFPDRFSGHQFPNYSSELNVNALLLGDSALYLCASSPGSGGDEQFFGPGTRLTVL.

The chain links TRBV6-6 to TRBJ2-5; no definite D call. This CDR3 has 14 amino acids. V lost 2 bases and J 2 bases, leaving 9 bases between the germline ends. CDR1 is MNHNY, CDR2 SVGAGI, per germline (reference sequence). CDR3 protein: CASSYGGDQETQYF. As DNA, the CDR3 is TGTGCCAGCAGTTACGGTGGCGATCAAGAGACCCAGTACTTC.

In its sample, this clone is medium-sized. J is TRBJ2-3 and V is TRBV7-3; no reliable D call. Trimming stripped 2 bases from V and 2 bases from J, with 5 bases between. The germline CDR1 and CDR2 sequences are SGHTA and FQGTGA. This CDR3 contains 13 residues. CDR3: CASSLEYTDTQYF. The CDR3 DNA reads TGTGCCAGCAGCTTAGAGTACACAGATACGCAGTATTTT.

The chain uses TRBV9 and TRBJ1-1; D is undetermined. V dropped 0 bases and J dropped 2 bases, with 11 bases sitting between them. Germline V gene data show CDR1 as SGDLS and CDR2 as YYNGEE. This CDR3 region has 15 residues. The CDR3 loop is CASSVDGAGNTEAFF. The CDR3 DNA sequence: TGTGCCAGCAGCGTAGATGGAGCTGGAAACACTGAAGCTTTCTTT.

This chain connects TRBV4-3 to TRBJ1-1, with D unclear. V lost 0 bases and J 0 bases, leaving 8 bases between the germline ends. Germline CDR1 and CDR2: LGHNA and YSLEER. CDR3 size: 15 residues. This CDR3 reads CASSQDPGMNTEAFF. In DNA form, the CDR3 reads TGCGCCAGCAGCCAAGATCCAGGTATGAACACTGAAGCTTTCTTT.

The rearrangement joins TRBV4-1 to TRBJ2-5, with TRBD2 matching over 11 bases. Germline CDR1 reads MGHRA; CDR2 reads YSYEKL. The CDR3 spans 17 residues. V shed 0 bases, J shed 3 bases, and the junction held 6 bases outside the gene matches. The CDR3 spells CASSQDPGLAEEETQYF. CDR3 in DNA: TGCGCCAGCAGCCAAGATCCGGGACTAGCGGAGGAAGAGACCCAGTACTTC.

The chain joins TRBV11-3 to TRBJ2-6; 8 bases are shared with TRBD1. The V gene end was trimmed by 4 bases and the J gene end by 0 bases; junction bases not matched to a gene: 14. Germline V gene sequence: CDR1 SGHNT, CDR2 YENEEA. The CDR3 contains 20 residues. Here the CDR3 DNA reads TGTGCCAGCAGCTCGAGCCGACAGGGGTTAATCTTCTCTGGGGCCAACGTCCTGACTTTC. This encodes CASSSSRQGLIFSGANVLTF.

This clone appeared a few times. CDR3 amino acids: CASSMGLEAFF. The CDR3, as DNA: TGTGCCAGTAGTATGGGGCTTGAAGCTTTCTTT. The rearrangement joins TRBV19 to TRBJ1-1; D is possibly TRBD1 (5 bases). V lost 3 bases and J 7 bases, leaving 6 bases between the germline ends. Germline loops: CDR1 LNHDA, CDR2 SQIVND (reference sequence). The CDR3 is 11 residues long.

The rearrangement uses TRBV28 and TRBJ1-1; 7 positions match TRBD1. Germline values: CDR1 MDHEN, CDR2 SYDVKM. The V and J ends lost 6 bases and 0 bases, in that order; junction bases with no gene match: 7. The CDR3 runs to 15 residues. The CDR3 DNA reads TGTGCCAGCAGATCACTCAGGGGGGTGAACACTGAAGCTTTCTTT. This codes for CASRSLRGVNTEAFF. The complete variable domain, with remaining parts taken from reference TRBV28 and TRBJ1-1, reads DVKVTQSSRYLVKRTGEKVFLECVQDMDHENMFWYRQDPGLGLRLIYFSYDVKMKEKGDIPEGYSVSREKKERFSLILESASTNQTSMYLCASRSLRGVNTEAFFGQGTRLTVV.

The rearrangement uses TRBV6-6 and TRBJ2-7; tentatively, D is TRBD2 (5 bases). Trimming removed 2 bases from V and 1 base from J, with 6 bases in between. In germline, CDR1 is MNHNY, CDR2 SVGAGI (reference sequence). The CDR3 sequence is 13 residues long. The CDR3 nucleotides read TGTGCCAGCAGTTACGAGGGTTCCTACGAGCAGTACTTC. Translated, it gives CASSYEGSYEQYF.

CDR3 residues: CASRSRGGTEAFF. CDR3 DNA sequence: TGTGCCAGCAGGAGCAGGGGTGGCACTGAAGCTTTCTTT. The chain carries TRBV2 and TRBJ1-1, with D maybe TRBD1 (6 bases). V was trimmed by 6 bases and J by 4 bases, leaving 12 bases between them. Per the germline V gene, CDR1 is SNHLY and CDR2 is FYNNEI. This CDR3 contains 13 residues. Full variable domain (outside the CDR3, taken from reference TRBV2 and TRBJ1-1): EPEVTQTPSHQVTQMGQEVILRCVPISNHLYFYWYRQILGQKVEFLVSFYNNEISEKSEIFDDQFSVERPDGSNFTLKIRSTKLEDSAMYFCASRSRGGTEAFFGQGTRLTVV.

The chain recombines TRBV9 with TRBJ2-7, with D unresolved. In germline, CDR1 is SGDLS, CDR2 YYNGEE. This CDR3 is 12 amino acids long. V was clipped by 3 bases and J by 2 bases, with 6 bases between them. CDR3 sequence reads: CASSGGTYEQYF. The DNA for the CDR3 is TGTGCCAGCAGCGGTGGTACCTACGAGCAGTACTTC.

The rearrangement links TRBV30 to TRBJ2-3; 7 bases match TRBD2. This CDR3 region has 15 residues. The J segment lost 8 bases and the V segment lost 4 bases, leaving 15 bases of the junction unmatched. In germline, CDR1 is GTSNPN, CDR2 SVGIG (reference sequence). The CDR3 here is CAWIGGSWLAGTQYF. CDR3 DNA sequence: TGTGCCTGGATCGGCGGGAGCTGGTTGGCAGGTACGCAGTATTTT. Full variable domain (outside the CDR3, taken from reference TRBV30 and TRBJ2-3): SQTIHQWPATLVQPVGSPLSLECTVEGTSNPNLYWYRQAAGRGLQLLFYSVGIGQISSEVPQNLSASRPQDRQFILSSKKLLLSDSGFYLCAWIGGSWLAGTQYFGPGTRLTVL.

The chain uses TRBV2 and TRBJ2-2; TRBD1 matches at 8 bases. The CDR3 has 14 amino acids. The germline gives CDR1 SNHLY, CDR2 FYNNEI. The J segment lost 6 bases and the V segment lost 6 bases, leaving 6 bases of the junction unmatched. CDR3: CASRTGASPGELFF. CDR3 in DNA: TGTGCCAGCAGGACAGGGGCCTCCCCCGGGGAGCTGTTTTTT.

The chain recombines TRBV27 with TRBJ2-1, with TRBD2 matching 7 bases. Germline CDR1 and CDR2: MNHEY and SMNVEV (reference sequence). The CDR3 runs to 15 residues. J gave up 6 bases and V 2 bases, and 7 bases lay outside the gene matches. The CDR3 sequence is CASSLAGAPGNEQFF. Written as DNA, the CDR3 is TGTGCCAGCAGTTTAGCGGGAGCCCCGGGCAATGAGCAGTTCTTC.

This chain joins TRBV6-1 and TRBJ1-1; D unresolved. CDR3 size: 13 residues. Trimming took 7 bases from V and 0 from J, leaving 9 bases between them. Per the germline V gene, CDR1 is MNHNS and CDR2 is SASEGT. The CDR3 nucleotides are TGTGCCAGCATAAAGTTTATGAACACTGAAGCTTTCTTT. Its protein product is CASIKFMNTEAFF.

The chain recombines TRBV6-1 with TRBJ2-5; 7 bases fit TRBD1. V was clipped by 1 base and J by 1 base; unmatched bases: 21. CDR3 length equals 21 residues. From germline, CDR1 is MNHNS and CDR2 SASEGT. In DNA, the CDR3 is TGTGCCAGCAGTGAAGATCCGCTTCTCACAGGGGCCAAAGACCTCCAAGAGACCCAGTACTTC. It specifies CASSEDPLLTGAKDLQETQYF.

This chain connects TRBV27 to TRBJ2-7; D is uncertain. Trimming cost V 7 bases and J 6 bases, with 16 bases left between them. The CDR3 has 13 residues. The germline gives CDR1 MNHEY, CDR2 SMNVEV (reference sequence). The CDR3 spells CASKAPETVEQYF. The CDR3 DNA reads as TGTGCCAGCAAAGCTCCCGAGACGGTCGAGCAGTACTTC.